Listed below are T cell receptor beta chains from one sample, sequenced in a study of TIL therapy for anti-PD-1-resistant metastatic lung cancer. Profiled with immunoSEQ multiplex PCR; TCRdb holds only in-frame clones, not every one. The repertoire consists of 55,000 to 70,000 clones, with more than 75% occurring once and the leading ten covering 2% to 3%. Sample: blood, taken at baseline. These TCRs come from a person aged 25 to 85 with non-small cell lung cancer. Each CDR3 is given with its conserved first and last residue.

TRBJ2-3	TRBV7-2	CASTPGGGARTDTQYF
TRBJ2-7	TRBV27	CASSFGQGHYEQYF
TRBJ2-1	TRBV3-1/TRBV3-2	CASSQPQGTEQFF
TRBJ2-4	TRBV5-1	CASSQNQVAKNIQYF
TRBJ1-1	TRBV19	CASSILGSPNTEAFF
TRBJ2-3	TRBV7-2	CASSSLLTDTQYF
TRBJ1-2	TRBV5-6	CASSLAAAGGYTF
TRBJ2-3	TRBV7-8	CASSLGLVKDTQYF
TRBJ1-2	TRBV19	CASSTGGNYGYTF
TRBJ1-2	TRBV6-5	CASSRDRGNYGYTF
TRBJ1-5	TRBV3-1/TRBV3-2	CASSQSGAVISNQPQHF
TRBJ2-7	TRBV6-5	CASSYSNSGGTYEQYF
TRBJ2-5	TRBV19	CASSTPGSGSETQYF
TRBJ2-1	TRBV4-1	CASSQDLNYVSSGGAYNEQFF
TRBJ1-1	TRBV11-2	CASSFYPAPLGLEGEAFF
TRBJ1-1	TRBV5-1	CASSFRGTDTEAFF
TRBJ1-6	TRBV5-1	CASSSGQGNSPLHF
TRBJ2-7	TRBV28	CASSLYRQGWDEQYF
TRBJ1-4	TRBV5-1	CASSLSLSEKLFF
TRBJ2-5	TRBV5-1	CASSLGLAGGPETQYF
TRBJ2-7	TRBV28	CASSPGSYEQYF
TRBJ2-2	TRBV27	CASSPQRAYTGELFF
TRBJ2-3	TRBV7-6	CASSLDPVTDTQYF
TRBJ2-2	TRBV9	CASSVTSGSLSGELFF
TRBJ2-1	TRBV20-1	CSASSTQGSYNEQFF
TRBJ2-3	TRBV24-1	CATSDWTSGGPSTDTQYF
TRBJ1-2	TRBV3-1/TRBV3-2	CASSLLRGYGYTF
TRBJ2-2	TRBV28	CASSLGGLTGELFF
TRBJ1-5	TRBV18	CASSPARGSNQPQHF
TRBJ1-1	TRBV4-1	CASSQGRVGIKAFF
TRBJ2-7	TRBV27	CASRAAAGLYEQYF
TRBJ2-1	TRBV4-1	CASSQETGHKQGEQFF
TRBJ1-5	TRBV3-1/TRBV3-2	CASSPQGSNQPQHF
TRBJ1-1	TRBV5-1	CASSLLRGGDTEAFF
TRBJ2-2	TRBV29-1	CSARTVSNTGELFF
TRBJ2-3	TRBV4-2	CASSQEFRTDTQYF
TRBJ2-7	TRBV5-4	CASSQGLNNPYEQYF
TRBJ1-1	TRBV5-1	CASSLGAGGNTEAFF
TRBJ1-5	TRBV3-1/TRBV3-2	CASSQSDQPQHF
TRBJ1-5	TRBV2	CASTVGVGGYQPQHF